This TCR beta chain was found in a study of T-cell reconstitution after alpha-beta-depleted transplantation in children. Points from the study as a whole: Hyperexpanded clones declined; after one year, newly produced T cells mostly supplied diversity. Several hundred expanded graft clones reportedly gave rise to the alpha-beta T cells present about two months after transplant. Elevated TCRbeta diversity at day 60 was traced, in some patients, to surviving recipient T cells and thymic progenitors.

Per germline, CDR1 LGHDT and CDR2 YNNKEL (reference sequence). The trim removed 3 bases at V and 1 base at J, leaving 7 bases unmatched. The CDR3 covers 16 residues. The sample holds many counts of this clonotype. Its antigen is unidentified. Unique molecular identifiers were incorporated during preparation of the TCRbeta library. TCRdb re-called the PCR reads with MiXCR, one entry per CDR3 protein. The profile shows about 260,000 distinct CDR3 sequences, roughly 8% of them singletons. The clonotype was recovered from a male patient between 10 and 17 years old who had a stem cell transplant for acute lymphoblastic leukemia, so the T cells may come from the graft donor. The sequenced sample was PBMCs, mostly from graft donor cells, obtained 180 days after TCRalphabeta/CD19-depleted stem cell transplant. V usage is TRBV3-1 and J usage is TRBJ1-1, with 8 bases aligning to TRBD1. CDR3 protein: CASSQLLGQGNTEAFF. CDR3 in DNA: TGTGCCAGCAGCCAGCTCCTCGGACAGGGGAACACTGAAGCTTTCTTT.